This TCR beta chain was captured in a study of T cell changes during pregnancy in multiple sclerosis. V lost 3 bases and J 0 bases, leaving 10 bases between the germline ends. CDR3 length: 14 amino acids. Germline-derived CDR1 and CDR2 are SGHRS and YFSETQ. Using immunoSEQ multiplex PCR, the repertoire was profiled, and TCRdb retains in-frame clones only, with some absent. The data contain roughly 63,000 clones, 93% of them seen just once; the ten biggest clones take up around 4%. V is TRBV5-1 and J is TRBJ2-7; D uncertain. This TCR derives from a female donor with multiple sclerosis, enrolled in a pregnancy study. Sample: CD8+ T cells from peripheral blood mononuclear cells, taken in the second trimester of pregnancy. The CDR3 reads CASSYDSLSYEQYF. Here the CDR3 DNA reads TGCGCCAGCAGCTATGACTCACTCTCCTACGAGCAGTACTTC.